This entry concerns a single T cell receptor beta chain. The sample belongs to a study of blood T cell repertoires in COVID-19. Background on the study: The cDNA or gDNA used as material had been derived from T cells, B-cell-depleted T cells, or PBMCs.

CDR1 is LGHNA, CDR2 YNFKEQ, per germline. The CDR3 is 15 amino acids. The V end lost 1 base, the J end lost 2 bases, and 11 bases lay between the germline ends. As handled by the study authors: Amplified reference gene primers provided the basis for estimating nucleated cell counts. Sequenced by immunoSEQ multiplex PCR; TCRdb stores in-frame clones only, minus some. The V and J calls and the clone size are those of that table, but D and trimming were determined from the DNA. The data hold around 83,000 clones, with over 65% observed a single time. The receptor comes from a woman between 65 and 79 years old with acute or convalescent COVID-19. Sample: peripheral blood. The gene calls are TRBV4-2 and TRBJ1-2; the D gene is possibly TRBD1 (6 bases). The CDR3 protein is CASSQVEGENYGYTF. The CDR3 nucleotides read TGTGCCAGCAGCCAAGTAGAGGGGGAGAACTATGGCTACACCTTC.